This is a list of T cell receptor beta chains from one sample in a study of response to subunit inactivated influenza vaccine. Each CDR3 protein gets one entry after TCRdb re-called the RT-PCR reads with MiXCR. Of about 570,000 distinct CDR3 sequences in the sample, about 11% were seen once. These records were also assigned to another study, of T cells expressing NK-cell markers.

The sample consisted of PBMCs from blood, taken on the day of vaccination. These receptors came from a man aged 45-60 years who received an inactivated influenza vaccine. The CDR3 runs from the conserved cysteine through the conserved F or W. D genes are given only for firm matches. Clone size is given for some rows only: seen once, a few or many times, or a class if the clone is expanded.

NA	TRBV20-1	few	TRBJ2-5	CSARERARETQYF	TGCAGTGCTAGAGAGCGGGCACGAGAGACCCAGTACTTC
NA	TRBV7-8	NA	TRBJ2-1	CASSSLKGNEQFF	TGTGCCAGCAGCTCGCTAAAAGGAAATGAGCAGTTCTTC
NA	TRBV5-6	NA	TRBJ2-3	CASSLFLDQRFTDTQYF	TGTGCCAGCAGCTTGTTCCTAGACCAAAGATTCACAGATACGCAGTATTTT
TRBD1	TRBV30	few	TRBJ2-7	CAWRQQGAMAYEQYF	TGTGCCTGGAGGCAACAGGGGGCTATGGCCTACGAGCAGTACTTC
NA	TRBV7-9	NA	TRBJ2-7	CASSLRGFGYEQYF	TGTGCCAGCAGCTTAAGGGGGTTCGGTTACGAGCAGTACTTC
NA	TRBV30	NA	TRBJ2-1	CAWKTGGVGEQFF	TGTGCCTGGAAAACTGGAGGGGTCGGTGAGCAGTTCTTC
TRBD1	TRBV12-3/TRBV12-4	many	TRBJ2-7	CASSLGTGTYEQYF	TGTGCCAGCAGTTTAGGGACAGGGACCTACGAGCAGTACTTC
NA	TRBV11-2	few	TRBJ2-1	CASSFSRGLVNEQFF	TGTGCCAGCAGCTTTTCTAGGGGTTTAGTCAATGAGCAGTTCTTC
TRBD2	TRBV11-2	NA	TRBJ2-1	CASSLVGLAAVIYNEQFF	TGTGCCAGCAGCTTAGTTGGACTAGCGGCCGTAATTTACAATGAGCAGTTCTTC
TRBD1	TRBV29-1	few	TRBJ2-3	CSVVGTASSTDTQYF	TGCAGCGTCGTAGGGACAGCGTCTAGCACAGATACGCAGTATTTT
TRBD2	TRBV28	NA	TRBJ2-1	CASSRGLAGGPPIYNEQFF	TGTGCCAGCAGTCGGGGACTAGCGGGAGGGCCGCCGATCTACAATGAGCAGTTCTTC
TRBD2	TRBV5-1	NA	TRBJ2-5	CASSLGLAEGETQYF	TGCGCCAGCAGCTTGGGACTAGCGGAGGGAGAGACCCAGTACTTC
NA	TRBV20-1	many	TRBJ1-1	CSSSGQLEAFF	TGCAGCTCCTCGGGGCAGCTAGAAGCTTTCTTT
TRBD1	TRBV4-3	few	TRBJ1-1	CASSHLWTGNTEAFF	TGCGCCAGCAGCCACCTCTGGACAGGGAACACTGAAGCTTTCTTT
TRBD1	TRBV24-1	few	TRBJ2-1	CATSDFGTGLNEQFF	TGTGCCACCAGTGATTTCGGGACAGGACTCAATGAGCAGTTCTTC
TRBD2	TRBV30	NA	TRBJ2-1	CAWSSGIGEQFF	TGTGCCTGGAGTAGCGGGATTGGTGAGCAGTTCTTC
NA	TRBV27	many	TRBJ1-1	CASSPGQGVGNTEAFF	TGTGCCAGCAGCCCAGGGCAGGGTGTCGGGAACACTGAAGCTTTCTTT
TRBD1	TRBV5-1	many	TRBJ2-1	CASSWRDRGNEQFF	TGCGCCAGCAGCTGGAGGGACAGGGGGAATGAGCAGTTCTTC
TRBD2	TRBV19	few	TRBJ2-1	CATIRAGGGNEQFF	TGTGCCACCATAAGAGCGGGAGGGGGTAATGAGCAGTTCTTC
TRBD2	TRBV7-9	NA	TRBJ2-5	CASSFHSGRETQYF	TGTGCCAGCAGCTTCCATAGCGGGAGGGAGACCCAGTACTTC
NA	TRBV12-3/TRBV12-4	few	TRBJ1-3	CASDGGSGNTIYF	TGTGCCAGCGACGGGGGCTCTGGAAACACCATATATTTT
NA	TRBV6-1	few	TRBJ1-5	CASKLGNQPQHF	TGTGCCAGCAAGTTGGGGAATCAGCCCCAGCATTTT